Included here is one T cell receptor beta chain sequence, with context. Its antigen is undetermined. This record belongs to a study of identical twins. Study conclusions and caveats: Out-of-frame TCR alpha sharing observed in monozygotic twins exceeded model estimates.

TCRdb reanalysed the 5' RACE reads using MiXCR and keeps one entry per CDR3 protein. The sample has about 530,000 distinct CDR3 sequences, around 22% seen once. Only healthy Caucasians were included as donors. CDR3 length equals 14 residues. Trimming cost V 5 bases and J 13 bases; bases outside gene matches: 11. Germline V CDR1 and CDR2: SGHTA, FQGNSA. These records were also assigned to another study, of yellow fever vaccine responses in identical twins. This second study notes: Reportedly, twins showed a vaccine T cell response that looked partly convergent and partly personalized.

The specimen sequenced was CD4+ T cells sorted from blood. This TCR came from a woman aged 18-29 years in good health. V gene TRBV7-2 combines with J gene TRBJ2-1, with TRBD1 matching 10 bases. The CDR3 DNA reads as TGTGCCAGCAGCCAGGACAGGGGGACCCTTAATCAGTTCTTC. Protein sequence: CASSQDRGTLNQFF.